This TCR beta chain was documented in a study of control samples from healthy donors and cancer patients. Sequencing was performed with immunoSEQ multiplex PCR; in TCRdb, only in-frame clones are kept and a portion is missing. The sample shows over 100,000 clones, roughly nine tenths of them seen only once. The CDR3 is 15 amino acids. After removal of 6 bases from V and 3 bases from J, the junction contained 7 bases not matched to a gene. Germline CDR1 is SNHLY and CDR2 is FYNNEI. This sequence was found in a human donor in good health. The donor label of this sample is uncertain. The chain joins TRBV2 to TRBJ2-5, with TRBD2 matching over 10 bases. What was sequenced was blood. The chain's CDR3 is CASRGWLAGEETQYF. In DNA form, the CDR3 reads TGTGCCAGCAGGGGTTGGCTAGCGGGGGAAGAGACCCAGTACTTC.